This T cell receptor beta chain was captured in a study of cytomegalovirus exposure and HLA in healthy donors. Study results and caveats: About 87% or about 30% of the time was how often most TCR beta V segments were productive, according to an earlier analysis. Apart from CMV serostatus, no immune exposure information was available. In a later analysis, at a false discovery rate of 0.05, roughly 18,000 TCR beta sequences were associated with HLA alleles. In a later analysis, HLA-associated beta chains showed higher expansion and lower generation probabilities than comparable chains.

Germline V gene data show CDR1 as SGDLS and CDR2 as YYNGEE. This CDR3 has 15 residues. V shed 0 bases and J shed 4 bases, with 12 bases lying between them. For this clone: No antigen is known for it.

The PCR ran on 60 Vbeta and 13 Jbeta primers. Only in-frame clones appear in the TCRdb table, and some are missing; sequencing was by immunoSEQ multiplex PCR. The sample includes fewer than 40,000 clones, roughly 64% of them seen just once. This sequence originates from a man aged 40-49 years in good health and CMV-seropositive. This sequence joins TRBV9 and TRBJ2-3, with a tentative D call TRBD2 (7 bases). The specimen sequenced was PBMCs. The CDR3 nucleotides read TGTGCCAGCAGCGTAGGGGGGGGCAGTTCAGATACGCAGTATTTT. It codes for CASSVGGGSSDTQYF.